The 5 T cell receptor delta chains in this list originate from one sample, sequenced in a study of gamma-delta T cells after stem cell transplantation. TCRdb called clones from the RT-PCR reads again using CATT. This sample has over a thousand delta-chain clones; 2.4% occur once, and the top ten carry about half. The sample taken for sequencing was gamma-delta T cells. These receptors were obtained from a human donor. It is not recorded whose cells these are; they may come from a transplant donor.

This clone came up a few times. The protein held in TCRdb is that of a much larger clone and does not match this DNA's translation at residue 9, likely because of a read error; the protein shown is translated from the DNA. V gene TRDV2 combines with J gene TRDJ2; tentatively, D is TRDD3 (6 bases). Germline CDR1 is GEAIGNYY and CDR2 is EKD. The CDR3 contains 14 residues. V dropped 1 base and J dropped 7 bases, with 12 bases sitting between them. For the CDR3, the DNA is TGTGCCTGTGACACGGTGGGGGGAAAAGCACAACTCTTCTTT. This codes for CACDTVGGKAQLFF.

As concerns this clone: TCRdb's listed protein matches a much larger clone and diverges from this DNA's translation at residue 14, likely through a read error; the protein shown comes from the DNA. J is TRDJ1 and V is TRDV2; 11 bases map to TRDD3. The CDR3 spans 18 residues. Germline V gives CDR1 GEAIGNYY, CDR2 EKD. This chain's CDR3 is CACDTVRGGYANTNKLIF. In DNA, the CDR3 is TGTGCCTGTGACACCGTCCGTGGGGGATACGCGAACACCAATAAACTCATCTTT.

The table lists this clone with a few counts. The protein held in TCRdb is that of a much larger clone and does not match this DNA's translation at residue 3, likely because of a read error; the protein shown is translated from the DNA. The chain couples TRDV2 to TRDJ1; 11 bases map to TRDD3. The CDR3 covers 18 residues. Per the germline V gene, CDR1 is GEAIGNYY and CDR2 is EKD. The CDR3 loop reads CARDPVRMGDTYTDKLIF. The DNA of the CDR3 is TGTGCCCGTGATCCGGTTAGAATGGGGGATACGTACACCGATAAACTCATCTTT.

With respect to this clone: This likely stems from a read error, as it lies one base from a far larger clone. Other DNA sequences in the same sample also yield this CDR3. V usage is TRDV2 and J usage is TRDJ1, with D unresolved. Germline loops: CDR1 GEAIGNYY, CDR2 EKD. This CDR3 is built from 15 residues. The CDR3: CACDTITQHTDKLIF. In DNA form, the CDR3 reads TGTGCCTGCGACACGATTACCCAGCATACCGATAAACTCATCTTT.

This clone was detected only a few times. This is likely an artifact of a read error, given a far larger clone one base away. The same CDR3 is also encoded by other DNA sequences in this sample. CDR3 sequence: CACDTIRPPGGGPDTDKLIF. Here the CDR3 DNA reads TGTGCCTGTGACACGATTCGCCCACCTGGTGGGGGACCTGACACCGATAAACTCATCTTT. The gene calls are TRDV2 and TRDJ1; 7 bases align to TRDD3. Germline V lookup: CDR1 GEAIGNYY, CDR2 EKD. The V segment lost 1 base and the J segment 0 bases; nucleotides outside the gene matches: 19. CDR3 size: 20 residues.